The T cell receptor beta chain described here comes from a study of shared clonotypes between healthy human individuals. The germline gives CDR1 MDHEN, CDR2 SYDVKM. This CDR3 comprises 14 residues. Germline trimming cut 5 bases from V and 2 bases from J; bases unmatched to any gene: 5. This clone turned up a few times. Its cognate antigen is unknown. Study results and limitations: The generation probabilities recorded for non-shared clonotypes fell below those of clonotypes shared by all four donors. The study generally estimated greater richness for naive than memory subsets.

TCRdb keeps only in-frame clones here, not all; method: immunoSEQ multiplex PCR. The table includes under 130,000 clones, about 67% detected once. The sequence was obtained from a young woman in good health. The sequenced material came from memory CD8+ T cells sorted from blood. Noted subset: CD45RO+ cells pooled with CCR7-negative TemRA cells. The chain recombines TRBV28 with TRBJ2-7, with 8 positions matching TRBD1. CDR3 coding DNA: TGTGCCAGCAGTCCGACAGGGGTTACCTACGAGCAGTACTTC. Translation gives CASSPTGVTYEQYF.